Listed here are 26 T cell receptor beta chains from one sample, sequenced in a study of CD8 T cells in ankylosing spondylitis. Antigens for these TCRs are unknown. TCRdb reprocessed the 5' RACE reads via MiXCR and lists one record per CDR3 protein. This sample has approximately 400,000 distinct CDR3 sequences, with 25% to 30% found just once. Study-level findings and limits: Ankylosing spondylitis blood appeared to carry a characteristic TCR beta motif of eight or nine highly homologous variants.

Sequences were obtained from blood, either unsorted or a sorted T cell fraction (not recorded which). The receptors were gathered from a male donor with ankylosing spondylitis.

This clonotype was detected a few times. V usage is TRBV12-3 or TRBV12-4 and J usage is TRBJ1-1; TRBD1 matches at 10 bases. After removal of 7 bases from V and 5 bases from J, the junction contained 4 bases not matched to a gene. This CDR3 comprises 13 residues. CDR3: CASNRDRGTEAFF. In DNA form, the CDR3 reads TGTGCCAGCAACCGGGACAGGGGAACTGAAGCTTTCTTT.

The V call is TRBV7-8, the J call TRBJ2-5; D remains ambiguous. V shed 5 bases and J shed 0 bases, with 19 bases lying between them. In germline, CDR1 is SGHVS, CDR2 FQNEAQ. CDR3 length: 17 residues. CDR3 region: CASSPAMGIWDQETQYF. The CDR3 nucleotides read TGTGCCAGCAGCCCCGCAATGGGGATTTGGGACCAAGAGACCCAGTACTTC.

The rearrangement joins TRBV15 to TRBJ1-6, with D uncertain. V shed 0 bases and J shed 0 bases, with 3 bases lying between them. The germline gives CDR1 LNHNV, CDR2 YYDKDF (reference sequence). This CDR3 region has 15 residues. The CDR3 is CATSRDSSYNSPLHF. In DNA, the CDR3 is TGTGCCACCAGCAGAGATAGCTCCTATAATTCACCCCTCCACTTT.

The genes are TRBV10-2 and TRBJ1-5, with D possibly being TRBD1 (5 bases). The CDR3 loop spans 19 amino acids. Germline V gene sequence: CDR1 WSHSY, CDR2 SAAADI. V was shortened by 1 base and J by 1 base, with 20 bases between the two germline ends. The CDR3 loop is CASSELGESTGGSNQPQHF. For the CDR3, the DNA is TGCGCCAGCAGTGAGTTGGGGGAGAGTACGGGAGGCAGCAATCAGCCCCAGCATTTT.

This clonotype was seen a few times. The chain joins TRBV2 to TRBJ2-5; possibly TRBD2 for D (7 bases). This CDR3 spans 13 amino acids. Germline V gives CDR1 SNHLY, CDR2 FYNNEI. V gave up 6 bases and J gave up 4 bases, with 12 bases separating them. In DNA form, the CDR3 reads TGTGCCAGCAGCACAGGGAGGGGAGAGACCCAGTACTTC. This encodes CASSTGRGETQYF.

The chain combines TRBV11-3 with TRBJ2-2; 9 bases fit TRBD2. The CDR3 has 14 amino acids. Trimming at V came to 5 bases and at J to 7 bases, leaving 5 bases not matched to a gene. CDR1 and CDR2 (germline): SGHNT, YENEEA. The DNA for the CDR3 is TGTGCCAGCAGCCGTAGCGGGAGAAACGGGGAGCTGTTTTTT. This codes for CASSRSGRNGELFF.

J is TRBJ1-1 and V is TRBV5-5; a weak D match, TRBD1 (5 bases). CDR1 is SGHKS and CDR2 is YYEKEE in the germline V gene (reference sequence). The CDR3 spans 15 residues. Trimming removed 1 base from V and 5 bases from J, with 15 bases in between. In DNA, the CDR3 is TGTGCCAGCAGCTTGAGGGGCCCTAGAGGGACTGAAGCTTTCTTT. Its protein is CASSLRGPRGTEAFF. Variable domain in full (rest from reference TRBV5-5 and TRBJ1-1): DAGVTQSPTHLIKTRGQQVTLRCSPISGHKSVSWYQQVLGQGPQFIFQYYEKEERGRGNFPDRFSARQFPNYSSELNVNALLLGDSALYLCASSLRGPRGTEAFFGQGTRLTVV.

This clonotype was recorded a few times. One junction end disagrees with the germline gene, perhaps due to a read error. V and J are TRBV15 and TRBJ1-5, with no clear D. This CDR3 comprises 13 residues. The V gene's germline CDR1 is LNHNV and CDR2 YYDKDF (reference sequence). The CDR3, as DNA: TGTGCCAGCAGCAAGGTCGTCAATCAGCCCCAGCATTTT. Protein product: CASSKVVNQPQHF.

This chain uses TRBV12-3 or TRBV12-4 with TRBJ1-1, with TRBD1 as a possible D gene (5 bases). The V end lost 8 bases, the J end lost 3 bases, and 16 bases lay between the germline ends. This CDR3 spans 14 amino acids. CDR3 sequence: CASLRDRVDTEAFF. CDR3 nucleotides: TGTGCCAGCTTGAGGGACCGGGTGGACACTGAAGCTTTCTTT.

The rearrangement uses TRBV5-1 and TRBJ2-1; 7 nucleotides align to TRBD1. Germline V gives CDR1 SGHRS, CDR2 YFSETQ. The CDR3 is 13 residues long. The V and J ends lost 6 bases and 5 bases, in that order; junction bases with no gene match: 5. DNA for the CDR3: TGCGCCAGCACGCAGGGGGACAACAATGAGCAGTTCTTC. It encodes CASTQGDNNEQFF.

A remark on this clonotype: Mismatch with germline at one junction end may stem from a read error. As DNA, the CDR3 is TGCAGTGCTCAGGTGGGGACAGAAAAGCCCCAGCTTTTT. Protein sequence: CSAQVGTEKPQLF. This chain uses TRBV20-1 with TRBJ1-5, with 7 bases lining up with TRBD1. Germline V gene data show CDR1 as DFQATT and CDR2 as SNEGSKA (reference sequence). This CDR3 region has 13 residues.

This clonotype was seen more than once but under ten times. The chain is built from TRBV7-8 and TRBJ2-1, with 7 bases aligning to TRBD1. Germline assignment: CDR1 SGHVS and CDR2 FQNEAQ. This CDR3 is built from 16 residues. J was trimmed by 6 bases and V by 4 bases; bases with no gene match: 12. The CDR3 here is CASSSLDGRDSNEQFF. The CDR3, as DNA: TGTGCCAGCAGCTCCTTAGATGGCCGGGACAGCAATGAGCAGTTCTTC.

This clonotype was seen only once. V and J are TRBV7-8 and TRBJ2-1; TRBD1 matches 7 bases. V lost 3 bases and J lost 8; bases outside the gene matches: 7. Per germline, CDR1 SGHVS and CDR2 FQNEAQ. This CDR3 spans 14 amino acids. The CDR3 bases are TGTGCCAGCAGCTTCCAAATACAGGGGTATGAGCAGTTCTTC. Its protein is CASSFQIQGYEQFF.

This sequence joins TRBV14 and TRBJ1-1; no definite D call. CDR1 is SGHDN, CDR2 FVKESK, per germline. This CDR3 has 13 amino acids. The germline V and J ends were trimmed by 0 bases and 3 bases, with 5 bases remaining between them. In nucleotides, the CDR3 is TGTGCCAGCAGCCAAGAATTAGACACTGAAGCTTTCTTT. Translated, it gives CASSQELDTEAFF.

The V call is TRBV2, the J call TRBJ2-2, with TRBD1 matching 10 bases. V lost 5 bases, J lost 11 bases, and 14 bases stayed unmatched. The CDR3 has 16 residues. Germline CDR1 and CDR2: SNHLY and FYNNEI. The CDR3, as DNA: TGTGCCAGCAGTCCGTCCGGACAGGGGGTGATCGGAGAGCTGTTTTTT. It encodes CASSPSGQGVIGELFF.

This clonotype turned up a few times. The V and J genes are TRBV12-3 or TRBV12-4 and TRBJ2-7; unclear D gene. The CDR3 sequence is 14 residues long. With 3 bases removed from V and 1 base from J, the gap between germline ends came to 10 bases. CDR3 amino acids: CASSFLSVSYEQYF. The DNA for the CDR3 is TGTGCCAGCAGTTTTTTAAGTGTGTCCTACGAGCAGTACTTC.

There are a few counts of this clonotype. V gene TRBV3-1 combines with J gene TRBJ2-1, with a tentative D call TRBD2 (6 bases). V was cut by 4 bases and J by 9 bases, with 13 bases left in between. CDR1 and CDR2 (germline): LGHDT, YNNKEL (reference sequence). This CDR3 contains 13 residues. The chain's CDR3 is CASSPGRDGEQFF. CDR3 nucleotide sequence: TGTGCCAGCAGCCCTGGGCGGGACGGTGAGCAGTTCTTC.

The chain recombines TRBV7-6 with TRBJ2-5; 12 nucleotides line up with TRBD2. Losses at the gene ends were 3 bases for V and 5 bases for J; bases not matched to a gene: 4. The CDR3 is made up of 15 amino acids. Germline V gene lookup returns CDR1 SGHVS and CDR2 FNYEAQ. For the CDR3, the DNA is TGTGCCAGCAGCTTTTCCGGGACTAGCGGGGAGACCCAGTACTTC. It translates to CASSFSGTSGETQYF.

The chain recombines TRBV6-2 or TRBV6-3 with TRBJ2-2, with D possibly TRBD2 on 6 matching bases. The CDR3 covers 16 residues. Germline CDR1 is MNHEY and CDR2 is SVGEGT. V gave up 3 bases and J gave up 0 bases, with 11 bases separating them. CDR3 nucleotide sequence: TGTGCCAGCAGTTATTATCCTAGCGCGAACACCGGGGAGCTGTTTTTT. Amino acid sequence: CASSYYPSANTGELFF.

This rearrangement joins TRBV24-1 to TRBJ2-1; 11 bases are shared with TRBD1. V was clipped by 10 bases and J by 7 bases; unmatched bases: 5. The CDR3 length is 13 residues. Looked up from germline, CDR1 is KGHDR and CDR2 is SFDVKD. The CDR3 DNA reads as TGTGCCACAGGACAGGGGGCGCGGAATGAGCAGTTCTTC. It translates to CATGQGARNEQFF.

This chain links TRBV2 with TRBJ1-2; TRBD1 agrees at 9 bases. The CDR3 totals 16 residues. Unmatched junction bases numbered 11, after V lost 5 bases and J lost 4 bases. The germline CDR1 and CDR2 sequences are SNHLY and FYNNEI. The CDR3 loop is CASSRGTGTPGYGYTF. The DNA for the CDR3 is TGTGCCAGCAGTCGCGGGACAGGGACGCCTGGCTATGGCTACACCTTC.

In its sample, this clonotype was seen a few times. The chain employs TRBV7-9 and TRBJ1-5; 7 bases map to TRBD1. The CDR3 contains 14 residues. Per germline, CDR1 SEHNR and CDR2 FQNEAQ (reference sequence). Unmatched junction bases numbered 4, after V lost 7 bases and J lost 1 base. CDR3 bases: TGTGCCAGCACTTTGGGACAGAGCAATCAGCCCCAGCATTTT. It encodes CASTLGQSNQPQHF.

There are a few counts of this clonotype. The CDR3 DNA reads as TGTGCCACCAGCAGAGATGGACAGGCCAATGAAAAACTGTTTTTT. Translating gives CATSRDGQANEKLFF. The chain carries TRBV15 and TRBJ1-4; 7 nucleotides match TRBD1. The CDR3 extends over 15 amino acids. The V gene's germline CDR1 is LNHNV and CDR2 YYDKDF (reference sequence). After removal of 0 bases from V and 5 bases from J, the junction contained 3 bases not matched to a gene.

This clonotype was counted between two and nine times. This sequence joins TRBV6-1 and TRBJ1-1; tentative D call: TRBD1 (6 bases). Trimming pared 6 bases from V and 10 bases from J, leaving 24 bases between. This CDR3 comprises 15 residues. The germline CDR1 and CDR2 sequences are MNHNS and SASEGT. The CDR3: CASRRDNQGGFVAFF. The DNA for the CDR3 is TGTGCCAGCAGAAGGGACAACCAGGGAGGGTTTGTAGCTTTCTTT.

The V and J genes are TRBV2 and TRBJ2-2; unclear D gene. This CDR3 comprises 15 residues. Germline loops: CDR1 SNHLY, CDR2 FYNNEI. Trimming cost V 1 base and J 3 bases, with 9 bases left between them. The CDR3 bases are TGTGCCAGCAGTGAAGATCAGGCGGACACCGGGGAGCTGTTTTTT. The encoded protein is CASSEDQADTGELFF.

This clonotype was recorded a few times. The chain recombines TRBV18 with TRBJ2-5, with TRBD1 identical over 7 bases. In germline, CDR1 is KGHSH, CDR2 LQKENI. The length of the CDR3 is 16 residues. V trimming: 4 bases; J trimming: 4 bases; junction bases outside the gene matches: 12. The CDR3 protein is CASSRSTQGSGETQYF. As DNA, the CDR3 is TGTGCCAGCTCACGATCCACACAGGGGTCCGGAGAGACCCAGTACTTC. The variable domain in full, completed from reference TRBV18 and TRBJ2-5, reads NAGVMQNPRHLVRRRGQEARLRCSPMKGHSHVYWYRQLPEEGLKFMVYLQKENIIDESGMPKERFSAEFPKEGPSILRIQQVVRGDSAAYFCASSRSTQGSGETQYFGPGTRLLVL.